The present T cell receptor beta chain was sequenced within a study of technical replicates of blood from several donors. This CDR3 is 14 amino acids long. Germline values: CDR1 MDHEN, CDR2 SYDVKM. Germline trimming cut 5 bases from V and 5 bases from J; bases unmatched to any gene: 7. Sequencing was performed with immunoSEQ multiplex PCR; in TCRdb, only in-frame clones are kept and a portion is missing. The profile covers approximately 100,000 clones, with 95% appearing a single time and 0.2% to 0.25% taken by the ten largest. The chain uses TRBV28 and TRBJ2-3; 7 bases fit TRBD1. The sequenced sample was T cells isolated from PBMCs. This sequence was found in a human donor in good health. This chain's CDR3 is CASSRTGAEDTQYF. For the CDR3, the DNA is TGTGCCAGCAGTCGGACAGGAGCTGAAGATACGCAGTATTTT.